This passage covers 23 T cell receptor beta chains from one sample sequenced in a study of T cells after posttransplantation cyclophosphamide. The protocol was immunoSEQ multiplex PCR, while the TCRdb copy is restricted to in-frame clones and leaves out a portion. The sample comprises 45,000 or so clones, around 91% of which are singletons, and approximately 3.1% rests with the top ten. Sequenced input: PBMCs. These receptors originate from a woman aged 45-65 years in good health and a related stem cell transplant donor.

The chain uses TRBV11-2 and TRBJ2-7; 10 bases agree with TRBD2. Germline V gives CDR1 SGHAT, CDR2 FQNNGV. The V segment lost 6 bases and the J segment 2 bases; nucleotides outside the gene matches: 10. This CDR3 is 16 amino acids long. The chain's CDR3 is CASSFLAGELAYEQYF. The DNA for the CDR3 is TGTGCCAGCAGTTTTCTAGCGGGAGAGCTAGCCTACGAGCAGTACTTC.

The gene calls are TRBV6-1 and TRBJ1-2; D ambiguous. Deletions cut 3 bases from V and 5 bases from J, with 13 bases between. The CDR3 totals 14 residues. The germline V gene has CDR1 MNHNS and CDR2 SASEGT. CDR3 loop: CASSEEGSWYGYTF. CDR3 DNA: TGTGCCAGCAGTGAGGAGGGCAGTTGGTATGGCTACACCTTC.

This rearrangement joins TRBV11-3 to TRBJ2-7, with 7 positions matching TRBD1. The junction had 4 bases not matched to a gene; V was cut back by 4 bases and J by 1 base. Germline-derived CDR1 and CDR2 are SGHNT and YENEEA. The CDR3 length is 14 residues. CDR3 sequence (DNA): TGTGCCAGCAGCTCCTCGACAGGGTCCTACGAGCAGTACTTC. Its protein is CASSSSTGSYEQYF.

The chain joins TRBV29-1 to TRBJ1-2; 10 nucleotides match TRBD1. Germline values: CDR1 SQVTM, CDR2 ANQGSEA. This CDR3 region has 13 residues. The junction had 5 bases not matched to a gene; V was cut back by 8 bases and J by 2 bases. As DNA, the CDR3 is TGCAGCCTAGGACAGGGGGAAAACTATGGCTACACCTTC. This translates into CSLGQGENYGYTF. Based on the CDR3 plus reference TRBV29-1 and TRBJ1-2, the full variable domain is SAVISQKPSRDICQRGTSLTIQCQVDSQVTMMFWYRQQPGQSLTLIATANQGSEATYESGFVIDKFPISRPNLTFSTLTVSNMSPEDSSIYLCSLGQGENYGYTFGSGTRLTVV.

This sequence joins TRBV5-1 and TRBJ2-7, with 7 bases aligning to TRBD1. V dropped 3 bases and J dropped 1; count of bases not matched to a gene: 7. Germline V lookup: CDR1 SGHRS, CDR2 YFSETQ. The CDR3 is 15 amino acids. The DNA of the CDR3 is TGCGCCAGCAGCTGGGGGACAGACATTTCCTACGAGCAGTACTTC. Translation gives CASSWGTDISYEQYF.

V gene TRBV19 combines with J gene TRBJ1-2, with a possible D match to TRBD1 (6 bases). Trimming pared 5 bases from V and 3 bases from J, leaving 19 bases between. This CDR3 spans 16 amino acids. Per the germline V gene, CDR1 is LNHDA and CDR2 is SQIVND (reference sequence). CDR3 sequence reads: CASSPPPLRQDYGYTF. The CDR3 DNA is TGTGCCAGTAGTCCACCACCCCTTCGACAGGACTATGGCTACACCTTC. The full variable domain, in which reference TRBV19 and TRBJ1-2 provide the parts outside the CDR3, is DGGITQSPKYLFRKEGQNVTLSCEQNLNHDAMYWYRQDPGQGLRLIYYSQIVNDFQKGDIAEGYSVSREKKESFPLTVTSAQKNPTAFYLCASSPPPLRQDYGYTFGSGTRLTVV.

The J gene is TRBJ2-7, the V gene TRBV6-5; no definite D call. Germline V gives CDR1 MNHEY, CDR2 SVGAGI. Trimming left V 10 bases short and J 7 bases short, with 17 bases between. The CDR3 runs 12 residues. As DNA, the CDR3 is TGTGCCACCACTCGTGAGGAAGGTGAGCAGTACTTC. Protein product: CATTREEGEQYF.

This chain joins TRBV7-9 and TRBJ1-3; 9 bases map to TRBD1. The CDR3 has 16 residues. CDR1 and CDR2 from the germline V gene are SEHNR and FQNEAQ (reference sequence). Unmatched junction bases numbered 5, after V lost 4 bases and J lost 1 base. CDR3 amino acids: CASSSPGTGSGNTIYF. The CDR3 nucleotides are TGTGCCAGCAGCTCCCCCGGGACAGGGTCTGGAAACACCATATATTTT.

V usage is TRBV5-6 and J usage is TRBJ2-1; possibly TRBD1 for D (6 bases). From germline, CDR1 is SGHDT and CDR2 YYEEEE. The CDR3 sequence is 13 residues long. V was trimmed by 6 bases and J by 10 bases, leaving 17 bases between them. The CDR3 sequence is CASMYGQSIEQFF. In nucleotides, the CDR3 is TGTGCCAGCATGTACGGACAGTCCATAGAGCAGTTCTTC.

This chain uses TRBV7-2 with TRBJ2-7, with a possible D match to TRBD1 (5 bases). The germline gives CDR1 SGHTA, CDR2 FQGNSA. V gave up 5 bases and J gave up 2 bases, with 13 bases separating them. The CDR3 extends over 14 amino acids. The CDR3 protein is CASSAQGETYEQYF. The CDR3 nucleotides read TGTGCCAGCAGCGCTCAGGGCGAAACCTACGAGCAGTACTTC.

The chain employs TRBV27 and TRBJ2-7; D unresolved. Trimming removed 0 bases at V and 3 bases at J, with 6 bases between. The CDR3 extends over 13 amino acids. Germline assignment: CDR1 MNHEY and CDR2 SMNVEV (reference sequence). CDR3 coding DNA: TGTGCCAGCAGTTTATCCGTTTTCTACGAGCAGTACTTC. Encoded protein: CASSLSVFYEQYF.

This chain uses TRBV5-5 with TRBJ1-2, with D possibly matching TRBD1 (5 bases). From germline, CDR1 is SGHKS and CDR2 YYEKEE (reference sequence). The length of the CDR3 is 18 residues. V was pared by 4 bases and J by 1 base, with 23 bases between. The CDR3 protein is CASSQGRGGNLVNYGYTF. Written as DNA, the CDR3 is TGTGCCAGCAGCCAGGGACGGGGGGGGAATCTAGTTAACTATGGCTACACCTTC. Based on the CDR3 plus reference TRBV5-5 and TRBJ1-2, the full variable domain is DAGVTQSPTHLIKTRGQQVTLRCSPISGHKSVSWYQQVLGQGPQFIFQYYEKEERGRGNFPDRFSARQFPNYSSELNVNALLLGDSALYLCASSQGRGGNLVNYGYTFGSGTRLTVV.

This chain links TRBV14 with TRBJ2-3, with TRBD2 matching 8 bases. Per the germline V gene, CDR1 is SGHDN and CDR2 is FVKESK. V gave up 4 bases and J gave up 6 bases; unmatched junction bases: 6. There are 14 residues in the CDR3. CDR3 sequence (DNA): TGTGCCAGCAGCCCCGGACTAGCAGTCGATACGCAGTATTTT. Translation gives CASSPGLAVDTQYF.

This chain's CDR3 is CASSQVETGESTDTQYF. The CDR3 DNA sequence: TGTGCCAGCAGCCAAGTCGAGACGGGGGAAAGCACAGATACGCAGTATTTT. The chain has TRBV14 and TRBJ2-3, with D maybe TRBD2 (6 bases). There are 17 residues in the CDR3. Trimming cost V 1 base and J 0 bases, with 14 bases left between them. The germline CDR1 and CDR2 sequences are SGHDN and FVKESK.

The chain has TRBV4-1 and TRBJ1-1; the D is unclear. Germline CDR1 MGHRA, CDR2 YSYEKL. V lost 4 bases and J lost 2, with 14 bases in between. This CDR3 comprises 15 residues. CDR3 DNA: TGCGCCAGCAGCCGGGTAGAGGGTCTTAACACTGAAGCTTTCTTT. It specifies CASSRVEGLNTEAFF.

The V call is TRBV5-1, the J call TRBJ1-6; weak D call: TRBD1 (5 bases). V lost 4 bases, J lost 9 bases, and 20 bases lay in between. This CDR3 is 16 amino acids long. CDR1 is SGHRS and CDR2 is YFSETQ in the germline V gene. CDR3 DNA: TGCGCCAGCAGCCGTGCGAGCGCAGGGCCGATTTCACCCCTCCACTTT. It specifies CASSRASAGPISPLHF.

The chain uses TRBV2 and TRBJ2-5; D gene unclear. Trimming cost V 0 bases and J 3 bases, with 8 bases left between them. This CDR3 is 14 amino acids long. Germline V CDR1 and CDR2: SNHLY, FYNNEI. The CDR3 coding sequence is TGTGCCAGCAGTGAAGCGGGCCAGAAAGAGACCCAGTACTTC. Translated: CASSEAGQKETQYF.

CDR3 bases: TGTGCCAGCAGCCTGGGTAGCGGGGGGGATGTCGGGGAGCTGTTTTTT. This translates into CASSLGSGGDVGELFF. The V gene is TRBV5-4, the J gene TRBJ2-2, with 11 bases identical to TRBD2. CDR1 and CDR2 (germline): SGHNT, YYREEE (reference sequence). The CDR3 length is 16 residues. The junction had 9 bases not matched to a gene; V was cut back by 4 bases and J by 7 bases.

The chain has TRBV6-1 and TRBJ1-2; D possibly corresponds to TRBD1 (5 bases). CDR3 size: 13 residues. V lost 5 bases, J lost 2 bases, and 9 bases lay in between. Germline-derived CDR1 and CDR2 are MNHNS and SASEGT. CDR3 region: CASSSAGNYGYTF. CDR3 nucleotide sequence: TGTGCCAGCAGTTCGGCAGGGAACTATGGCTACACCTTC.

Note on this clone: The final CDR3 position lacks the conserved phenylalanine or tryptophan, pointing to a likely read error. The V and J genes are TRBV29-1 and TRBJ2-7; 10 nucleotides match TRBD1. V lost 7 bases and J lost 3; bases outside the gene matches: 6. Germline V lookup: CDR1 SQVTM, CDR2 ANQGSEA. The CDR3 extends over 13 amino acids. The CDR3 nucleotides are TGCAGCGGCTCCGGGACAGGGGACTACGAGCAGTACTCC. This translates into CSGSGTGDYEQYS.

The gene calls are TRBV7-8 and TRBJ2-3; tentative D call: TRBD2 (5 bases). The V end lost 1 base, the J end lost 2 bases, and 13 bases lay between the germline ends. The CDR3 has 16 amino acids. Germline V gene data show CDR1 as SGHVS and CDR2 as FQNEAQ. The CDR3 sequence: CASSLGGGLYTDTQYF. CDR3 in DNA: TGTGCCAGCAGCTTAGGTGGCGGGCTCTACACAGATACGCAGTATTTT.

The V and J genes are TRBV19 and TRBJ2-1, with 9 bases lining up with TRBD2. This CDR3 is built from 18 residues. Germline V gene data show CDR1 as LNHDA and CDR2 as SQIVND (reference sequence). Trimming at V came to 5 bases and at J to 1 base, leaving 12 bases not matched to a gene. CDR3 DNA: TGTGCCAGTAGTGTGTCGGGAGGTCTAGCGGGATCCTACAATGAGCAGTTCTTC. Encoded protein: CASSVSGGLAGSYNEQFF.

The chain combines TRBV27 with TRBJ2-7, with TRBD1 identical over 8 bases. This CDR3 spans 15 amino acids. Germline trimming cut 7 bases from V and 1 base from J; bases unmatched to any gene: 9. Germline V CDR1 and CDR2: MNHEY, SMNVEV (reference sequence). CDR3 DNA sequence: TGTGCCAGCACCAGACAGGGGCTAGGGTCCTACGAGCAGTACTTC. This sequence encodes CASTRQGLGSYEQYF.